This is a list of T cell receptor beta chains from one sample in a study of blood T cells in healthy people across ages. TCRdb reanalysed the 5' RACE reads using MiXCR and keeps one entry per CDR3 protein. The data hold 920,000 or so distinct CDR3 sequences, with roughly 45% observed a single time. The specimen was blood. The receptors come from a woman in her sixties in good health. CDR3s leave out the opening cysteine and the closing phenylalanine or tryptophan.

TRBV7-9	TRBJ2-3	ASSLRGSDTQY
TRBV27	TRBJ2-3	ASSGLQGTDTQY
TRBV2	TRBJ2-5	ASSEALAGAQETQY
TRBV3-1	TRBJ2-7	ASSQEEGASEYNEQY
TRBV20-1	TRBJ2-5	SAQYQETQY
TRBV18	TRBJ1-6	ASSPVDRGRSPLH
TRBV5-6	TRBJ2-7	ASSFLTSGNFYEQY
TRBV5-6	TRBJ2-5	ASSGNEQGAYETQY
TRBV7-8	TRBJ2-7	ASSSRPPLTYEQY
TRBV20-1	TRBJ2-7	SARGPGTRNEQY
TRBV20-1	TRBJ2-7	SALGTPDYEQY
TRBV5-6	TRBJ2-5	ASSLNGRPQNQETQY
TRBV6-5	TRBJ2-1	ASSYSDQELYNEQF
TRBV10-3	TRBJ2-7	AITRDGLYEQY
TRBV6-5	TRBJ2-3	ASSYSGAGVVDTQY
TRBV4-1	TRBJ2-5	ASSQDPGQGRETQY
TRBV5-6	NA	ASSSDRDSGGSYEQY
TRBV7-2	TRBJ1-2	ASSLGGTGYT
TRBV7-2	TRBJ2-3	ASSVQGLTADTQY
TRBV4-2	TRBJ2-1	ASSQPSLDEQF
TRBV7-8	TRBJ1-2	ASSPTGTQYYGYT
TRBV6-2/TRBV6-3	TRBJ1-1	ASNLQGSTEAF
TRBV5-1	TRBJ1-5	ASSLDRNQPQH
TRBV3-1	TRBJ2-4	ASSQEVTSGRRDIQY